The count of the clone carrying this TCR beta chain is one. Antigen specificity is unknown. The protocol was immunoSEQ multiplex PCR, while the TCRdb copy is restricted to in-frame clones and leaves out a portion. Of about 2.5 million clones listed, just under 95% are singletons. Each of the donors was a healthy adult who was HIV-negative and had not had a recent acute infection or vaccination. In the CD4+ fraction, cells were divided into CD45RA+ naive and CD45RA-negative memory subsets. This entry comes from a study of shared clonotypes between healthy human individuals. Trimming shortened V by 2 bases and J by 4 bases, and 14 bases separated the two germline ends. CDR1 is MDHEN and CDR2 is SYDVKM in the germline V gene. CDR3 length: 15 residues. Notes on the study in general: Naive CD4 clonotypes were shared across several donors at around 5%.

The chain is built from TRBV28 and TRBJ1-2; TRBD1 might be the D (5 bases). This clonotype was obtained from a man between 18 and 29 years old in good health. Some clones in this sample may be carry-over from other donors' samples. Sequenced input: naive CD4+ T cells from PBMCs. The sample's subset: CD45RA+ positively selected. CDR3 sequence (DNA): TGTGCCAGCAGTTTAATCTCAGGGCCTCCCTATGGCTACACCTTC. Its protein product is CASSLISGPPYGYTF.